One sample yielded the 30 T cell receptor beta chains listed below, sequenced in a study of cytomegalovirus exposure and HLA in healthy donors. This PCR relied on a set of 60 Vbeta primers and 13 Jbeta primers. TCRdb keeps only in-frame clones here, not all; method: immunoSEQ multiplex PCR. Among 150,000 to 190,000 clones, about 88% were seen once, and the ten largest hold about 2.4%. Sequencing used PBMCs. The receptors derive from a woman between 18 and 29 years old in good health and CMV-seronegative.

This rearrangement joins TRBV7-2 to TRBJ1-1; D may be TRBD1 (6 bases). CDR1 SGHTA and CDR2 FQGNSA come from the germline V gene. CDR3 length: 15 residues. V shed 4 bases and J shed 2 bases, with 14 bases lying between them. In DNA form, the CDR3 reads TGTGCCAGCAGCTCACGAACAGGGTTTAACACTGAAGCTTTCTTT. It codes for CASSSRTGFNTEAFF.

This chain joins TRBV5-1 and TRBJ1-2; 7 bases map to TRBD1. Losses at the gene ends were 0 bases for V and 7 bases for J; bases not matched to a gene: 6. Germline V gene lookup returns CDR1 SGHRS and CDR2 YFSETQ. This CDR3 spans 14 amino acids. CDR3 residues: CASSLARGLFGYTF. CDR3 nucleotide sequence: TGCGCCAGCAGCTTGGCTAGGGGGCTCTTTGGCTACACCTTC.

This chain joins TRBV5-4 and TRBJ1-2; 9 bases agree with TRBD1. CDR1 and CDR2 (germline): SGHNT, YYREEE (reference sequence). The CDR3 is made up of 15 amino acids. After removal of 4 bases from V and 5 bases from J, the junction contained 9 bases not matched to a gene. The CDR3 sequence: CASSPDRGGYYGYTF. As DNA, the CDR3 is TGTGCCAGCAGCCCGGACAGGGGTGGCTATTATGGCTACACCTTC.

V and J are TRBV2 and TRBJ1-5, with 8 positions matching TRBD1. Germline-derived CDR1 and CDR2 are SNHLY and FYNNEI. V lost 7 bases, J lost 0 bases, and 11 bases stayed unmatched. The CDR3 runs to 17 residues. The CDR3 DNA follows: TGTGCCAGCAATCCGGGACAGGAAACCTATAGCAATCAGCCCCAGCATTTT. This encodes CASNPGQETYSNQPQHF.

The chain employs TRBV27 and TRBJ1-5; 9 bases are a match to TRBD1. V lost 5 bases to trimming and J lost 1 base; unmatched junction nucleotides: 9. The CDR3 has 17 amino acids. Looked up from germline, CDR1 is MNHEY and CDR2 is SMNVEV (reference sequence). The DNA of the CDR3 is TGTGCCAGCAGTCCTTTTACCGGGACAGGGAGCAATCAGCCCCAGCATTTT. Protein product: CASSPFTGTGSNQPQHF.

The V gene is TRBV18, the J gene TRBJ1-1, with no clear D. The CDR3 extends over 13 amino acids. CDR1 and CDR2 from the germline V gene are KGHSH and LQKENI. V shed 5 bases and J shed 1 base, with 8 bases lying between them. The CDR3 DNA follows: TGTGCCAGCTCATCGGGTCCGAACACTGAAGCTTTCTTT. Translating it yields CASSSGPNTEAFF.

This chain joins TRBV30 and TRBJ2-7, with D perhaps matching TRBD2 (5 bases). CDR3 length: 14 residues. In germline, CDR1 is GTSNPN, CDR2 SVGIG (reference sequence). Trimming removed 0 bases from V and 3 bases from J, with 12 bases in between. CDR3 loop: CAWSVVSGSYEQYF. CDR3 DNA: TGTGCCTGGAGTGTAGTATCGGGGAGCTACGAGCAGTACTTC.

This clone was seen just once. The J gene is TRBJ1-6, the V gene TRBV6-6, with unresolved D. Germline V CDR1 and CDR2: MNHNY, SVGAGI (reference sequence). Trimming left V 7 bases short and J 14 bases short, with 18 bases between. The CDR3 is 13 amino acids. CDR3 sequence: CASTHETTRTLHF. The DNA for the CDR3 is TGTGCCAGCACCCACGAGACAACCAGGACCCTCCACTTT.

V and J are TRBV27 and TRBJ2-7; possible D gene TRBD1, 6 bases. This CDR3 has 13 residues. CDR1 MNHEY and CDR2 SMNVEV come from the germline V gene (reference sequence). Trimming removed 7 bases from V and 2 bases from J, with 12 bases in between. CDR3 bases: TGTGCCAGCAAGGGGGACGGTGCCTACGAGCAGTACTTC. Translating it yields CASKGDGAYEQYF.

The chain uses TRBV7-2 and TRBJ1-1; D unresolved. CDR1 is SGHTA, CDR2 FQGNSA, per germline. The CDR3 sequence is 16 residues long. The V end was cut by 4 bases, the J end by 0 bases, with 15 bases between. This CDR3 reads CASSYLSQALNTEAFF. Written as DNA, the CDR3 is TGTGCCAGCAGCTACCTGTCCCAGGCGCTGAACACTGAAGCTTTCTTT.

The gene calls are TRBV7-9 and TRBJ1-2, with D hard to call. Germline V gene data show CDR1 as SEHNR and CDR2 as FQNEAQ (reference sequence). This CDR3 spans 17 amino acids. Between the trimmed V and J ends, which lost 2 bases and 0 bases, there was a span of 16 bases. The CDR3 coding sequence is TGTGCCAGCAGCTTACCCGACCTAACAGACCCTAACTATGGCTACACCTTC. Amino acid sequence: CASSLPDLTDPNYGYTF.

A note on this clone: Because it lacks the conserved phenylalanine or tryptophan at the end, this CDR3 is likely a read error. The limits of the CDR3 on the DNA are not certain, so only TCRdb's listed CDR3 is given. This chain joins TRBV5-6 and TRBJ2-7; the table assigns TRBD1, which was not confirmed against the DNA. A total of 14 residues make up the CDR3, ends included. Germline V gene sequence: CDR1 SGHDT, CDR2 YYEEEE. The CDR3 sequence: CASSSIGTGGSRTL.

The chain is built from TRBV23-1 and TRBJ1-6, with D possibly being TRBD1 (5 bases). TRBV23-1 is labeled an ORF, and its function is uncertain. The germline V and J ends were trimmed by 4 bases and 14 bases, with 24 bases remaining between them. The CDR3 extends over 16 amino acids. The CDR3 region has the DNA TGCGCCAGCAGTCCCAACCGACCCTTGGCGGGGGGGGCCCTCCACTTT. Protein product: CASSPNRPLAGGALHF.

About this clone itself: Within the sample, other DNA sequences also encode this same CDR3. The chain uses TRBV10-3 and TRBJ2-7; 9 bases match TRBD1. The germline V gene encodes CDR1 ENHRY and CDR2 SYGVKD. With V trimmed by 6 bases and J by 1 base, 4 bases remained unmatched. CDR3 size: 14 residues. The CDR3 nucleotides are TGTGCCATCAGCCGGGACAGGGTTTCCTACGAGCAGTACTTC. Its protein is CAISRDRVSYEQYF.

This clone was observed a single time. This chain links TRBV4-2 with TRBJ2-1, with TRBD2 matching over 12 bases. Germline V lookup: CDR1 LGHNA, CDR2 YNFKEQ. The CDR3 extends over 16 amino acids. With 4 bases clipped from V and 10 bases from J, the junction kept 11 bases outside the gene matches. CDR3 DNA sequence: TGTGCCAGCAGCCCCCCCGCTAGCGGGAGGGCCGGAGAGCAGTTCTTC. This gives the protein CASSPPASGRAGEQFF.

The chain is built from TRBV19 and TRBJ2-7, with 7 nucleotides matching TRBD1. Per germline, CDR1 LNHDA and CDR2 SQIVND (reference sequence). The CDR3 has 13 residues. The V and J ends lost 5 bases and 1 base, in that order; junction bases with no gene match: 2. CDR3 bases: TGTGCCAGTAGTGGGGGACAGTCCTACGAGCAGTACTTC. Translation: CASSGGQSYEQYF.

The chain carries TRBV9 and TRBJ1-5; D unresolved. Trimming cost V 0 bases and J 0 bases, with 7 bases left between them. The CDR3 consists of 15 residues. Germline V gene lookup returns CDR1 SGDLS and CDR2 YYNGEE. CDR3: CASSVDGYSNQPQHF. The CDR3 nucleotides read TGTGCCAGCAGCGTAGACGGGTATAGCAATCAGCCCCAGCATTTT.

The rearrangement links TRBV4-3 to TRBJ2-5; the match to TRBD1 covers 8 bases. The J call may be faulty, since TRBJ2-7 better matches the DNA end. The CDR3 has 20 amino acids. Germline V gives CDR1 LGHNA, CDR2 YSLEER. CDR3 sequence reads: CASSQYTPGQAGLSSYEQYF. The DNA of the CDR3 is TGCGCCAGCAGCCAATATACTCCGGGACAGGCGGGATTGAGCTCCTACGAGCAGTACTTC.

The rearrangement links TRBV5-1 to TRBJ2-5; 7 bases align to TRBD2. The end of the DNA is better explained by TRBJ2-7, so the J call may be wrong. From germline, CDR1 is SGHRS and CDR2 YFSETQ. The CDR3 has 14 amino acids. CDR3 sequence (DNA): TGCGCCAGCAGCGAGGGAGGGACTTCCTACGAGCAGTACTTC. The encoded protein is CASSEGGTSYEQYF.

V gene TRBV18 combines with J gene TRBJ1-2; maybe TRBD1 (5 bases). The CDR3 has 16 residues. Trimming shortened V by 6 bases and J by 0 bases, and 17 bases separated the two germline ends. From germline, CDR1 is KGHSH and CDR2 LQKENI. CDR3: CASSLVGRDANYGYTF. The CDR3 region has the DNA TGTGCCAGCTCCTTAGTCGGGCGGGACGCTAACTATGGCTACACCTTC.

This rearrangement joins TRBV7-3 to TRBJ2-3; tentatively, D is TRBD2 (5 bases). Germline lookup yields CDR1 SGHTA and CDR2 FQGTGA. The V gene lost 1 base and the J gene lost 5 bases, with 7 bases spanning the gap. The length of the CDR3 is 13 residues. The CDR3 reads CASSLMAGDTQYF. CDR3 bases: TGTGCCAGCAGCTTAATGGCGGGAGATACGCAGTATTTT.

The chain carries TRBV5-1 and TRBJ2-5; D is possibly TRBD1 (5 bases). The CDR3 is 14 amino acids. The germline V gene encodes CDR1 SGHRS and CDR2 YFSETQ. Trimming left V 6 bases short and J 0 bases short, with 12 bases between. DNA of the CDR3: TGCGCCAGCACCCTCACAGGCTACCAAGAGACCCAGTACTTC. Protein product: CASTLTGYQETQYF.

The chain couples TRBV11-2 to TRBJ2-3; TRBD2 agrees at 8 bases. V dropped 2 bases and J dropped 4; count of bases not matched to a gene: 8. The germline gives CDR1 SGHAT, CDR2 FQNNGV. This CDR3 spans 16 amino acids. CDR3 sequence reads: CASSLKVSGVADTQYF. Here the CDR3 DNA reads TGTGCCAGCAGCTTAAAAGTTAGCGGGGTGGCAGATACGCAGTATTTT. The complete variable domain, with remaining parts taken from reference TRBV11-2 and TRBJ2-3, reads EAGVAQSPRYKIIEKRQSVAFWCNPISGHATLYWYQQILGQGPKLLIQFQNNGVVDDSQLPKDRFSAERLKGVDSTLKIQPAKLEDSAVYLCASSLKVSGVADTQYFGPGTRLTVL.

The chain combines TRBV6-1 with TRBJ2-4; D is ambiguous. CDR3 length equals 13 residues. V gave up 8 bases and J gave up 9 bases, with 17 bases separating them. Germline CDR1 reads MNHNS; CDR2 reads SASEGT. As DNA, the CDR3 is TGTGCCAGCGCGGCTTATCTAGATAGCATTCAGTACTTC. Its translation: CASAAYLDSIQYF.

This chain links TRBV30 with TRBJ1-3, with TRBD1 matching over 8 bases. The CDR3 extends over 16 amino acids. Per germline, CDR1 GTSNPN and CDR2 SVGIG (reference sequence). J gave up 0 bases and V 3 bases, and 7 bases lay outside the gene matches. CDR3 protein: CAWRVRGRASGNTIYF. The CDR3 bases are TGTGCCTGGAGGGTCAGGGGGCGAGCCTCTGGAAACACCATATATTTT.

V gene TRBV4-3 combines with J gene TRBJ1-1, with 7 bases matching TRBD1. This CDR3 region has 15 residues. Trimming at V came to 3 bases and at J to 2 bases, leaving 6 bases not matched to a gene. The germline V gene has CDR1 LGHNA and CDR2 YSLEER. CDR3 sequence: CASSQGQRANTEAFF. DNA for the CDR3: TGCGCCAGCAGCCAGGGACAGCGGGCCAACACTGAAGCTTTCTTT.

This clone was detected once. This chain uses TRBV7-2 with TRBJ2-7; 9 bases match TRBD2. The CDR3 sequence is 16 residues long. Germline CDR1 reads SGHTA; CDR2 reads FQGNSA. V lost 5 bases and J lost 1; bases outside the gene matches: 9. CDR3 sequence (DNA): TGTGCCAGCAGCCCACGGGCTAGCGGGGCTTCCTACGAGCAGTACTTC. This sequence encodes CASSPRASGASYEQYF.

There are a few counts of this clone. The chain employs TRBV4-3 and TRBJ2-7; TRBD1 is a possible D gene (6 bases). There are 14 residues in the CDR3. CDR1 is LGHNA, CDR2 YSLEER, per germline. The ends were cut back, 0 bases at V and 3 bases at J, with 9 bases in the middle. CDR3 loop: CASSQDLQGYEQYF. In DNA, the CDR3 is TGCGCCAGCAGCCAAGATCTACAGGGCTACGAGCAGTACTTC.

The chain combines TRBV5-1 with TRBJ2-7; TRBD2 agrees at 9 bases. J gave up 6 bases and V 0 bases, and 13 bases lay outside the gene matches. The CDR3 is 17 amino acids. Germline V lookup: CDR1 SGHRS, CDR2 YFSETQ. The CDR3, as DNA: TGCGCCAGCAGCTTGGAGCCGTCCGGGACTAGCCCCAGCGAGCAGTACTTC. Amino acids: CASSLEPSGTSPSEQYF.

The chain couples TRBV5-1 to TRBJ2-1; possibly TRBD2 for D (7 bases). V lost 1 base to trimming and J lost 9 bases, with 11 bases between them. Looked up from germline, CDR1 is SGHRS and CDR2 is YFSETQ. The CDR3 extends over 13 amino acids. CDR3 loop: CASSLRGAGEQFF. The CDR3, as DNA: TGCGCCAGCAGCTTGCGGGGGGCCGGTGAGCAGTTCTTC. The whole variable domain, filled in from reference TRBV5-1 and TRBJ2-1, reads KAGVTQTPRYLIKTRGQQVTLSCSPISGHRSVSWYQQTPGQGLQFLFEYFSETQRNKGNFPGRFSGRQFSNSRSEMNVSTLELGDSALYLCASSLRGAGEQFFGPGTRLTVL.